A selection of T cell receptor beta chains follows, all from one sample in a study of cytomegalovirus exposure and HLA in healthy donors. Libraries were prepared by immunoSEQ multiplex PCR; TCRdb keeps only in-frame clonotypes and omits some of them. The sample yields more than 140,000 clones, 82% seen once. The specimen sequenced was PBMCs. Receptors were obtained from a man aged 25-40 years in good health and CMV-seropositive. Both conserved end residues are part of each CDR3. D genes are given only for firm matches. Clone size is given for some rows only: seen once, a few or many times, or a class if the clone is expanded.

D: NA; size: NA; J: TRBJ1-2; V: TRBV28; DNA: TGTGCCAGCAGGGGGGCAGGGGAACGGATTCTCGGTGGCTACACCTTC; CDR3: CASRGAGERILGGYTF
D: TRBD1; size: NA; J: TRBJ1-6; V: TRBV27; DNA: TGTGCCAGCAGTCCACTGGGACAGGGTGGAGATACCCTCCACTTT; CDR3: CASSPLGQGGDTLHF
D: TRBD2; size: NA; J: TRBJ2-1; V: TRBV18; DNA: TGTGCCAGCTCCTACGTTATAGCGGGAGAGGCTGGGGGCGAGCAGTTCTTC; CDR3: CASSYVIAGEAGGEQFF
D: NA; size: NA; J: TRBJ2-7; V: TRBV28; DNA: TGTGCCAGCAGTATTAACAGGGACCTGGGATACGAGCAGTACTTC; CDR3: CASSINRDLGYEQYF
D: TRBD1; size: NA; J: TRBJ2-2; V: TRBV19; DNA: TGTGCCAGTAGTATGAACAGGGGGCAGAACACCGGGGAGCTGTTTTTT; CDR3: CASSMNRGQNTGELFF
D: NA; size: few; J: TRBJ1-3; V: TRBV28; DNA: TGTGCCAGCAGTTTCAGGGGCTCTGGAAACACCATATATTTT; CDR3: CASSFRGSGNTIYF
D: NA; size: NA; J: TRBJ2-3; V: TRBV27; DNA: TGTGCCAGCAGTTTATATCGACAGAGCACAGATACGCAGTATTTT; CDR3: CASSLYRQSTDTQYF
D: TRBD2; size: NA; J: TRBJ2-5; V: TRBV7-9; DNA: TGTGCCAGCAGCAAAGGCCCGGGACTAGAAGAGACCCAGTACTTC; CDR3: CASSKGPGLEETQYF
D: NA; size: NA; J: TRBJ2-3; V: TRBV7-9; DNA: TGTGCCAGCAGCTCAATAGGGGCGGATACGCAGTATTTT; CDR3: CASSSIGADTQYF
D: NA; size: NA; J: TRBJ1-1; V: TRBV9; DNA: TGTGCCAGCAGCGTCTCAGGGTTGGATACTGAAGCTTTCTTT; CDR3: CASSVSGLDTEAFF
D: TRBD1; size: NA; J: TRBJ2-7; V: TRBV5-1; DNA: TGCGCCAGCAGCGCCGGACAGGTTTTTACGGTGTACGAGCAGTACTTC; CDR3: CASSAGQVFTVYEQYF
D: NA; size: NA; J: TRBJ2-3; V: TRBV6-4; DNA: TGTGCCAGCAGTGGAAGTACTAGGGGGGGAGATACGCAGTATTTT; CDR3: CASSGSTRGGDTQYF
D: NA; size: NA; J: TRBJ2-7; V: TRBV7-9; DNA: TGTGCCAGCAGCGAGACCTACGAGCAGTACTTC; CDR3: CASSETYEQYF
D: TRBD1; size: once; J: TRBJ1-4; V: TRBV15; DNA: TGTGCCACCAGCACGTGGGGGACAGATGAAAAACTGTTTTTT; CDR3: CATSTWGTDEKLFF
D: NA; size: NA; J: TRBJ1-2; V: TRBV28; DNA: TGTGCCGGCTCCGGTACGAGGCCCTATGGCTACACCTTC; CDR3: CAGSGTRPYGYTF
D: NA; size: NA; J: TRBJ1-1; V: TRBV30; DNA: TGTGCCTGGAATGGGGGGTCCACTGAAGCTTTCTTT; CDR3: CAWNGGSTEAFF
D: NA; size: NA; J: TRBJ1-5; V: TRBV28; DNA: TGTGCCAGCAGCGGCGGGGGGACGGGGCAGCCCCAGCATTTT; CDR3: CASSGGGTGQPQHF
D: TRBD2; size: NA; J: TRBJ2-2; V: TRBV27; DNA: TGTGCCAGCAGGAGCCTCCCACTAGCGGGAGTTACGTCGGCCGGGGAGCTGTTTTTT; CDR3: CASRSLPLAGVTSAGELFF
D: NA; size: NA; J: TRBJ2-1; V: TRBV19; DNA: TGTGCCAGCGGTACTAGTAGCTCCTACAATGAGCAGTTCTTC; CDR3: CASGTSSSYNEQFF
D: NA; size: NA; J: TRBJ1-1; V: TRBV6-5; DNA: TGTGCCAGCAGTTCCACGACAGGCGAGGTGGCCACTGAAGCTTTCTTT; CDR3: CASSSTTGEVATEAFF
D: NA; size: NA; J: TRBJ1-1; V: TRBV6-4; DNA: TGTGCCAGCAGACGACAGATGAACACTGAAGCTTTCTTT; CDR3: CASRRQMNTEAFF
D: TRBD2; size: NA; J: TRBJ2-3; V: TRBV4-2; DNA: TGTGCCAGCAGCCAACAACTAGCGGGAGATCCTAGCACAGATACGCAGTATTTT; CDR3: CASSQQLAGDPSTDTQYF
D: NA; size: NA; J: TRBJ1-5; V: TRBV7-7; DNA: TGTGCCAGCAGCCTAAGACAGGTTCGAAGCAATCAGCCCCAGCATTTT; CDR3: CASSLRQVRSNQPQHF
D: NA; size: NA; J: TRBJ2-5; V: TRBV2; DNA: TGTGCCAGCGGAACGGGGGTCCAAGAGACCCAGTACTTC; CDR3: CASGTGVQETQYF
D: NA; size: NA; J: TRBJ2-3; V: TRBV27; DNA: TGTGCCAGCAGCCCCGGTCAAACAGATACGCAGTATTTT; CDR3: CASSPGQTDTQYF
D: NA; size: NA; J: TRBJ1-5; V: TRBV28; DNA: TGTGCCAGCATTCACAGGAACAATCAGCCCCAGCATTTT; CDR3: CASIHRNNQPQHF
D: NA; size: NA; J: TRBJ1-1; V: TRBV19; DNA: TGTGCCAGTAGTATCGATCGGAGCCCCCAAAATGCTTTCTTT; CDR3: CASSIDRSPQNAFF
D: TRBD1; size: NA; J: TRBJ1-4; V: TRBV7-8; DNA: TGTGCCAGCAGCTTAAACAGGGGTACGGCTAATGAAAAACTGTTTTTT; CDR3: CASSLNRGTANEKLFF
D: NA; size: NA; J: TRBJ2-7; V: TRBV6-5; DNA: TGTGCCAGCGGAGACTATGCGCAGTACTTC; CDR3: CASGDYAQYF
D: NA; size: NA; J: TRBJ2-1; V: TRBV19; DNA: TGTGCCAGTAGTATGGGGGGACCCTACAATGAGCAGTTCTTC; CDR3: CASSMGGPYNEQFF
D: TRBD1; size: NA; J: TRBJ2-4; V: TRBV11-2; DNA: TGTGCCAGCAGCTTAGACGGGCGCAGTTCGGGACAGGTTAAAAACATTCAGTACTTC; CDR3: CASSLDGRSSGQVKNIQYF
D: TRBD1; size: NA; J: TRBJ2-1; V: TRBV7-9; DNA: TGTGCCAGCAGCACGAGACAGGGTCCCGTTTACAATGAGCAGTTCTTC; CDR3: CASSTRQGPVYNEQFF
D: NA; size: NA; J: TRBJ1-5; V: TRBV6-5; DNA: TGTGCCAGCAGAAGTGGACAGAGCAATCAGCCCCAGCATTTT; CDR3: CASRSGQSNQPQHF
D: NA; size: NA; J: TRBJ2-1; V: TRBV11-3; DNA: TGTGCCAGCAGCTTAGGCGGGGCAGGTGAGCAGTTCTTC; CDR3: CASSLGGAGEQFF
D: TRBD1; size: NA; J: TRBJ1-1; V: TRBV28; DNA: TGTGCCAGCAGTTTCTCAGGGACAGGCCCTCAGGCTTTCTTT; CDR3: CASSFSGTGPQAFF
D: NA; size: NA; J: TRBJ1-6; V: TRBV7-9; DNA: TGTGCCAGCAGCTTAGGGCAGTACTCACCCCTCCACTTT; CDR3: CASSLGQYSPLHF
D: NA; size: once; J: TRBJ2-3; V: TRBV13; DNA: TGTGCCACCTGTATAGGGGTGGCAGATACGCAGTATTTT; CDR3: CATCIGVADTQYF
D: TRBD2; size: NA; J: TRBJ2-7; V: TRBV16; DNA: TGTGCCAGCAGCCAACCGAGACTAGCGGGAGACTACGAGCAGTACTTC; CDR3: CASSQPRLAGDYEQYF
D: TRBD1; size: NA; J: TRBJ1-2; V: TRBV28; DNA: TGTGCCAGCAGTTTAATCGAGGACAGGGGGCGCCGGGGCTATGGCTACACCTTC; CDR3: CASSLIEDRGRRGYGYTF
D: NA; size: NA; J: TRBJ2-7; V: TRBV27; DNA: TGTGCCAGCAGTTCCCGGGACACCTACGAGCAGTACTTC; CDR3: CASSSRDTYEQYF
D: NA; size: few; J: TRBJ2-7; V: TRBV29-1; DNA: TGCAGCGCGGGGGACGGGCCCTACGAGCAGTACTTC; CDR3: CSAGDGPYEQYF
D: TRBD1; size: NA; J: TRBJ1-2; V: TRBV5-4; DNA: TGTGCCAGCAGCTACCCCCGGGACAGGGGGGACTATGGCTACACCTTC; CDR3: CASSYPRDRGDYGYTF
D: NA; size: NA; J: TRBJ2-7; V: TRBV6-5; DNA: TGTGCCAGCAGTCGACTCCCTGACAGAACTCACGAGCAGTACTTC; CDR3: CASSRLPDRTHEQYF
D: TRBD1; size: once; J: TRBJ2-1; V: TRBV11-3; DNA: TGTGCCAGCAGCGCCCGGTCAACAGGGGGCGATGAGCAGTTCTTC; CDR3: CASSARSTGGDEQFF
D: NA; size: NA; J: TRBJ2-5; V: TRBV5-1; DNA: TGCGCCAGCAGCTTCAAAGAGACCCAGTACTTC; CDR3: CASSFKETQYF
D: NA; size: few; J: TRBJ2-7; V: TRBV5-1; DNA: TGCGCCAGCAGAACCGGGACAATTAACTACGAGCAGTACTTC; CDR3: CASRTGTINYEQYF
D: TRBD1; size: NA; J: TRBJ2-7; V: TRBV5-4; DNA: TGTGCCAGCAGCCCCGGGACAGGGGGTCCCTACGAGCAGTACTTC; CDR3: CASSPGTGGPYEQYF
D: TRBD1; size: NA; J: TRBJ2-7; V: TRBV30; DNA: TGTGCCTGGAGTCCCCCATGGGGACAGGGGGTTAGGTCCTACGAGCAGTACTTC; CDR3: CAWSPPWGQGVRSYEQYF
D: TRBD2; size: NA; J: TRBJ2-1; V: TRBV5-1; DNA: TGCGCCAGCAGCCCCTGGGTGAGCGGGAGATACAATGAGCAGTTCTTC; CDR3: CASSPWVSGRYNEQFF
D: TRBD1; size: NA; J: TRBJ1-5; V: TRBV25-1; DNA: TGTGCCAGCAGGGGGACAGGACGCAATCAGCCCCAGCATTTT; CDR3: CASRGTGRNQPQHF
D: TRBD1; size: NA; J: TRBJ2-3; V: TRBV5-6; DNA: TGTGCCAGCAGCTTGCCGGACAGGGCTGCGACAGATACGCAGTATTTT; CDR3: CASSLPDRAATDTQYF
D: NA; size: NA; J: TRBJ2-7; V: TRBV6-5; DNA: TGTGCCAGCAGTTACTCCCCGGTCGGCGAGCAGTACTTC; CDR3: CASSYSPVGEQYF